These 32 T cell receptor delta chains came from one sample sequenced in a study of gamma-delta T cells after stem cell transplantation. TCRdb re-processed the RT-PCR reads using CATT. The sample has over 2,500 delta-chain clones, 5% to 6.5% seen once. Sequenced: gamma-delta T cells. Receptor source: a human donor. It is not recorded whose cells these are; they may come from a transplant donor.

Remarks on this clone: The junction departs from the called germline gene at one end, perhaps through a read error. The same CDR3 arises from other DNA sequences in this sample as well. This chain connects TRDV1 to TRDJ1; TRDD3 matches 8 bases. This CDR3 spans 23 amino acids. Germline loops: CDR1 TSWWSYY, CDR2 QGS. The CDR3 DNA sequence: TGTGCTCTTGGGGAACTCGATCGATTCCTTAGGTGGGATACGAATTTTCCCACCGATAAACTCATATTT. It codes for CALGELDRFLRWDTNFPTDKLIF.

Turning to this clone: A far larger clone differs by one base, so this is likely a read error. The CDR3 region is CACDTVRPPPTSGMQEYTDKLIF. The DNA of the CDR3 is TGTGCCTGTGACACCGTACGGCCTCCTCCTACGTCGGGGATGCAGGAGTACACCGATAAACTCATCTTT. The chain combines TRDV2 with TRDJ1; D possibly matches TRDD2 or TRDD3 (6 bases each). The CDR3 loop spans 23 amino acids. V lost 0 bases and J lost 0, with 34 bases in between. In germline, CDR1 is GEAIGNYY, CDR2 EKD.

This clone was counted a few times. The protein given by TCRdb reflects a much larger clone and differs at residue 10 from this DNA's translation, likely from a read error; the protein shown is the DNA's translation. The V gene is TRDV2, the J gene TRDJ1, with TRDD3 matching over 10 bases. In germline, CDR1 is GEAIGNYY, CDR2 EKD. The CDR3 sequence is 17 residues long. V shed 0 bases, J shed 1 base, and the junction held 7 bases outside the gene matches. The CDR3 is CACDTVLGDMGTDKLIF. CDR3 nucleotides: TGTGCCTGTGACACCGTCCTGGGGGATATGGGCACCGATAAACTCATCTTT.

The sample holds a few counts of this clone. A far larger clone is only one base removed, so a read error is likely. Other DNA sequences in this specimen translate into the identical CDR3. The J gene is TRDJ3, the V gene TRDV2, with 8 positions matching TRDD3. Germline loops: CDR1 GEAIGNYY, CDR2 EKD. The CDR3 loop spans 19 amino acids. CDR3 protein: CACDRTGGPSSWDTRQMFF. CDR3 DNA: TGTGCCTGTGACCGGACTGGGGGGCCCAGCTCCTGGGACACCCGACAAATGTTTTTC.

Judged by abundance, this clone is large. Other DNA variants within this sample encode the same CDR3. The chain recombines TRDV2 with TRDJ3, with 8 positions matching TRDD3. V gave up 4 bases and J gave up 0 bases; unmatched junction bases: 16. The V gene's germline CDR1 is GEAIGNYY and CDR2 EKD. The CDR3 is 21 residues long. The CDR3 DNA is TGTGCCTGTGATACAACGGACTGGGGGTCCCCCCCCTCCTGGGACACCCGACAGATGTTTTTC. Amino acids: CACDTTDWGSPPSWDTRQMFF.

This clone was detected only a few times. A much larger clone sits a single nucleotide away, making a read error possible. This chain uses TRDV2 with TRDJ3; 8 bases are a match to TRDD3. CDR1 is GEAIGNYY and CDR2 is EKD in the germline V gene. This CDR3 is built from 18 residues. Unmatched junction bases numbered 8, after V lost 5 bases and J lost 0 bases. CDR3 sequence: CACGSTGGNSWDTRQMFF. The DNA for the CDR3 is TGTGCCTGTGGTTCTACTGGGGGTAACTCCTGGGACACCCGACAGATGTTTTTC.

The genes are TRDV2 and TRDJ1, with 12 positions matching TRDD3. This CDR3 is built from 17 residues. Germline V CDR1 and CDR2: GEAIGNYY, EKD. V trimming: 3 bases; J trimming: 0 bases; junction bases outside the gene matches: 7. The CDR3 DNA reads TGTGCCTGTGACGCCTTACTGGGGGATACATACACCGATAAACTCATCTTT. The encoded protein is CACDALLGDTYTDKLIF.

This clone was seen only a few times. This DNA's translation and the protein TCRdb lists, from a much larger clone, do not match at residue 4, likely due to a read error; the protein shown is translated from the DNA. The chain links TRDV2 to TRDJ1; possibly TRDD2 or TRDD3 for D (6 bases each). The germline V gene encodes CDR1 GEAIGNYY and CDR2 EKD. This CDR3 region has 19 residues. The chain's CDR3 is CACATVLPVGGPTGDKLIF. As DNA, the CDR3 is TGTGCCTGTGCCACCGTCCTACCTGTGGGGGGGCCTACTGGCGATAAACTCATCTTT.

This clone was observed a few times. A much larger clone is a single base away; this may be a read error. This specimen includes other DNA sequences encoding the same CDR3. V and J are TRDV2 and TRDJ1, with TRDD3 matching over 8 bases. V lost 4 bases, J lost 2 bases, and 5 bases stayed unmatched. The CDR3 loop spans 14 amino acids. Germline CDR1 GEAIGNYY, CDR2 EKD. The CDR3 region is CACDRLGATDKLIF. The CDR3, as DNA: TGTGCCTGTGATCGACTGGGGGCTACCGATAAACTCATCTTT.

Of note for this clone: The TCRdb protein comes from a much larger clone and disagrees with this DNA's translation at residue 12, likely due to a read error; the protein given here is derived from the DNA. This chain joins TRDV2 and TRDJ3; D is perhaps TRDD3 (6 bases). CDR1 is GEAIGNYY and CDR2 is EKD in the germline V gene. The length of the CDR3 is 19 residues. The CDR3, as DNA: TGTGCCTGTGATCGGCTGGGGACGAATAGCTCCCGGGACACCCGACAGATGTTTTTC. It specifies CACDRLGTNSSRDTRQMFF.

Details on this clone: A much larger clone differs from this one at a single base, so this may be a read error. This rearrangement joins TRDV2 to TRDJ1; 8 nucleotides align to TRDD3. This CDR3 has 15 amino acids. V shed 3 bases, J shed 0 bases, and the junction held 5 bases outside the gene matches. Germline V gene data show CDR1 as GEAIGNYY and CDR2 as EKD. The CDR3 is CACDAWGTNTDKLIF. The CDR3 coding sequence is TGTGCCTGTGACGCCTGGGGGACAAACACCGATAAACTCATCTTT.

The J gene is TRDJ1, the V gene TRDV1, with 8 bases fitting TRDD2. The junction had 15 bases not matched to a gene; V was cut back by 1 base and J by 2 bases. The length of the CDR3 is 19 residues. Germline V gives CDR1 TSWWSYY, CDR2 QGS. In DNA form, the CDR3 reads TGTGCTCTTGGGGAACCCCCTCTTCCTACGGCGGGGCTTACCGATAAACTCATCTTT. This sequence encodes CALGEPPLPTAGLTDKLIF.

This clone was detected a few times. The protein held in TCRdb is that of a much larger clone and does not match this DNA's translation at residue 8, likely because of a read error; the protein shown is translated from the DNA. The rearrangement joins TRDV2 to TRDJ2; TRDD3 agrees at 8 bases. Losses at the gene ends were 3 bases for V and 0 bases for J; bases not matched to a gene: 8. CDR3 length equals 17 residues. Germline V gene lookup returns CDR1 GEAIGNYY and CDR2 EKD. The CDR3 nucleotides are TGTGCCTGTGACCGACTGGGGGCTTCCACTTTGACAGCACAACTCTTCTTT. Amino acids: CACDRLGASTLTAQLFF.

This clone was recorded a few times. With a far larger clone one base away, a read error is the likely cause. The chain carries TRDV2 and TRDJ3, with unresolved D. CDR1 is GEAIGNYY and CDR2 is EKD in the germline V gene. CDR3 length: 18 residues. The CDR3 is CACDTAGASSCDTRQMFF. DNA for the CDR3: TGTGCCTGTGACACCGCAGGGGCTAGCTCCTGTGACACCCGACAGATGTTTTTC.

A remark on this clone: For this DNA, TCRdb reports the protein of a much larger clone, which diverges at residue 13, most likely from a read error; the protein presented here is translated directly from the DNA. The CDR3 spells CACDALGDSSSADTDKLIF. The DNA for the CDR3 is TGTGCCTGTGACGCGCTGGGGGATTCTTCGTCGGCCGACACCGATAAACTCATCTTT. The rearrangement links TRDV2 to TRDJ1, with 9 bases matching TRDD3. V lost 3 bases and J lost 0; bases outside the gene matches: 16. CDR3 length equals 19 residues. Germline V CDR1 and CDR2: GEAIGNYY, EKD.

Worth noting for this clone: Since a far larger clone is one base different, this is likely a read error. The chain couples TRDV2 to TRDJ1; TRDD3 agrees at 11 bases. The trim removed 0 bases at V and 2 bases at J, leaving 13 bases unmatched. Germline CDR1 and CDR2: GEAIGNYY and EKD. The CDR3 sequence is 19 residues long. CDR3 DNA: TGTGCCTGTGACACCGTCCGTGGGGGATACGCCACCCAGACCGATAAACTCATCTTT. Its protein product is CACDTVRGGYATQTDKLIF.

This clone is medium-sized within its sample. The same CDR3 is also encoded by other DNA sequences in this sample. The chain combines TRDV2 with TRDJ1; 8 bases agree with TRDD3. V lost 1 base, J lost 2 bases, and 5 bases stayed unmatched. This CDR3 has 15 residues. Germline V gene lookup returns CDR1 GEAIGNYY and CDR2 EKD. The CDR3 here is CACDTLGELTDKLIF. DNA of the CDR3: TGTGCCTGTGACACGCTGGGGGAGTTGACCGATAAACTCATCTTT.

This clone showed up just a few times. This sequence may be a read error, since a much larger clone differs from it by one base. Other DNA sequences in this sample translate to the same CDR3. The chain links TRDV2 to TRDJ1; 8 nucleotides align to TRDD3. The CDR3 contains 24 residues. The germline gives CDR1 GEAIGNYY, CDR2 EKD. V lost 3 bases and J lost 0; bases outside the gene matches: 32. The CDR3 loop is CACDPVGPVDLPRGLGDDTDKLIF. Written as DNA, the CDR3 is TGTGCCTGTGACCCCGTTGGCCCTGTCGACCTCCCTCGTGGATTGGGGGATGACACCGATAAACTCATCTTT.

Regarding this clone: A read error is the likely source, as a far larger clone sits one nucleotide away. Within the sample, other DNA sequences also encode this same CDR3. The V call is TRDV2, the J call TRDJ1; D ambiguous. Trimming pared 0 bases from V and 4 bases from J, leaving 17 bases between. Germline loops: CDR1 GEAIGNYY, CDR2 EKD. The CDR3 extends over 16 amino acids. This CDR3 reads CACDTVGAHWDDKLIF. The CDR3 DNA reads TGTGCCTGTGACACCGTTGGAGCTCATTGGGACGATAAACTCATCTTT.

This clone is categorized as medium-sized (0.01 to 0.1%). The chain combines TRAV38-2/DV8 with TRDJ1, with 10 bases fitting TRDD3. Per the germline V gene, CDR1 is TSESDYY and CDR2 is QEAYKQQN. CDR3 length: 22 amino acids. With 1 base clipped from V and 2 bases from J, the junction kept 23 bases outside the gene matches. CDR3 sequence (DNA): TGTGCTTATAGGAGCTTTCCTTTCCTGGTAGAACTGGGGGATTTCCAGACCGATAAACTCATCTTT. Its translation is CAYRSFPFLVELGDFQTDKLIF.

About this clone: The mismatch at residue 10 between this DNA's translation and the TCRdb protein of a much larger clone likely reflects a read error; the protein shown is translated from the DNA. The rearrangement uses TRDV2 and TRDJ1; 7 bases match TRDD3. The CDR3 spans 19 residues. Germline CDR1 reads GEAIGNYY; CDR2 reads EKD. The V gene end was trimmed by 0 bases and the J gene end by 2 bases; junction bases not matched to a gene: 17. DNA for the CDR3: TGTGCCTGTGACACCGTTGAGGATTGGAGGATACGAGGAACCGATAAACTCATCTTT. As protein: CACDTVEDWRIRGTDKLIF.

For this clone: With only one base between it and a far larger clone, this is likely a read error. This CDR3 is also generated by other DNA sequences in the sample. The V gene is TRDV2, the J gene TRDJ1; 11 nucleotides match TRDD3. This CDR3 is 18 amino acids long. V lost 0 bases, J lost 8 bases, and 16 bases stayed unmatched. Germline CDR1 reads GEAIGNYY; CDR2 reads EKD. The CDR3 sequence is CACDTADRLGDTVDKLIF. The CDR3 region has the DNA TGTGCCTGTGACACCGCAGACCGATTGGGGGATACGGTGGACAAACTCATCTTT.

This clone was observed a handful of times. The sample has other DNA sequences that encode this CDR3 too. This chain uses TRDV1 with TRDJ1, with 8 bases that match TRDD3. This CDR3 is 21 amino acids long. CDR1 is TSWWSYY, CDR2 QGS, per germline. With V trimmed by 3 bases and J by 0 bases, 21 bases remained unmatched. This chain's CDR3 is CALGEVTPHVLGDPNTDKLIF. The CDR3 DNA reads as TGTGCTCTTGGGGAGGTCACTCCCCACGTGCTGGGGGACCCTAACACCGATAAACTCATCTTT.

In its sample, this clone was seen a few times. This likely came from a read error, as a far larger clone is one base away. The chain recombines TRDV2 with TRDJ3, with 13 bases lining up with TRDD3. Germline V gene lookup returns CDR1 GEAIGNYY and CDR2 EKD. With 5 bases clipped from V and 1 base from J, the junction kept 10 bases outside the gene matches. The CDR3 has 20 residues. DNA for the CDR3: TGTGCCTGTGGCCCATTACTGGGGGATACGCAGTCCTGGGACACCCGACAGATGTTTTTC. It yields the protein CACGPLLGDTQSWDTRQMFF.

The sample holds a few counts of this clone. The protein held in TCRdb is that of a much larger clone and does not match this DNA's translation at residue 3, likely because of a read error; the protein shown is translated from the DNA. This chain joins TRDV2 and TRDJ1; 10 nucleotides match TRDD3. CDR3 size: 17 residues. The germline CDR1 and CDR2 sequences are GEAIGNYY and EKD. The CDR3 DNA reads TGTGCCAGTGACACCGTGGGGTTGGGGGATACCACCGATAAACTCATCTTT. It translates to CASDTVGLGDTTDKLIF.

This chain connects TRDV2 to TRDJ1; no definite D call. The germline V gene encodes CDR1 GEAIGNYY and CDR2 EKD. There are 23 residues in the CDR3. Trimming took 3 bases from V and 1 from J, leaving 38 bases between them. CDR3 residues: CACDALTDGPESGSPPSTDKLIF. CDR3 nucleotide sequence: TGTGCCTGTGACGCGTTAACTGACGGACCGGAGTCGGGTTCGCCCCCGTCCACCGATAAACTCATCTTT.

This clone was counted a few times. This may arise from a read error, as a much more abundant clone is one base away. The chain recombines TRDV2 with TRDJ1; 12 bases line up with TRDD3. The V gene's germline CDR1 is GEAIGNYY and CDR2 EKD. This CDR3 spans 16 amino acids. V shed 3 bases and J 4 bases; nucleotides not matched to a gene: 8. The CDR3: CACDDLLGDTVDKLIF. The CDR3 DNA reads as TGTGCCTGTGACGACCTACTGGGGGATACTGTCGATAAACTCATCTTT.

This clone showed up just a few times. With only one base between it and a far larger clone, this is likely a read error. Within the sample, other DNA sequences also encode this same CDR3. The gene calls are TRDV2 and TRDJ3, with D perhaps matching TRDD3 (6 bases). The CDR3 is 19 residues long. Germline CDR1 and CDR2: GEAIGNYY and EKD. CDR3 bases: TGTGCCTGTGACACTGGGGATGCCCGGAGCTCCTGGGACACCCGACAAATGTTTTTC. Residues: CACDTGDARSSWDTRQMFF.

Sample share makes this clone medium-sized. A read error is possible here, since a much larger clone lies one base away. At the DNA level, this CDR3 is encoded by other sequences in the same sample as well. The CDR3 DNA reads TGCGCCTGTGACACCGTGGGATACGACACCGATAAACTCATCTTT. This codes for CACDTVGYDTDKLIF. The J gene is TRDJ1, the V gene TRDV2, with 8 nucleotides matching TRDD3. The CDR3 runs 15 residues. The germline gives CDR1 GEAIGNYY, CDR2 EKD.

On this clone itself: The amino acid sequence in TCRdb belongs to a much larger clone and departs from this DNA's translation at residue 3, likely a sequencing read error; the sequence shown is translated from the DNA. The rearrangement links TRDV2 to TRDJ1, with 8 bases identical to TRDD3. Germline V gene data show CDR1 as GEAIGNYY and CDR2 as EKD. The CDR3 has 21 amino acids. The chain's CDR3 is CAFDTVPSSRTGGTDTDKLIF. Here the CDR3 DNA reads TGTGCCTTTGACACCGTACCTTCTTCCCGTACTGGGGGTACGGACACCGATAAACTCATCTTT.

This clone occurred a few times. A far larger clone is just one base off, so this is likely a read error. The chain combines TRDV2 with TRDJ1, with a possible D match to TRDD3 (6 bases). Germline lookup yields CDR1 GEAIGNYY and CDR2 EKD. The CDR3 is 15 amino acids. Trimming took 4 bases from V and 4 from J, leaving 18 bases between them. The CDR3 coding sequence is TGTGCCTGTGATTACGTCAAGGATACCGACGATAAACTCATCTTT. As protein: CACDYVKDTDDKLIF.

With respect to this clone: Only one base separates this from a far larger clonotype, so it likely reflects a read error. V is TRDV2 and J is TRDJ1; 9 bases are shared with TRDD3. The V gene end was trimmed by 3 bases and the J gene end by 3 bases; junction bases not matched to a gene: 10. The CDR3 is made up of 16 amino acids. CDR1 and CDR2 from the germline V gene are GEAIGNYY and EKD. In nucleotides, the CDR3 is TGTGCCTGTGACGCCGTGGGCGCTGGGGGATCCGATAAACTCATCTTT. It specifies CACDAVGAGGSDKLIF.